Below are 2 T cell receptor beta chains sequenced from a single sample in a study of shared clonotypes between healthy human individuals. Profiling relied on immunoSEQ multiplex PCR, and the TCRdb table lists in-frame clones only, not all of them. The top ten clones hold approximately 0.4% of a sample with roughly 1,600,000 clones, roughly 98.5% of them seen once. Sequencing was performed on naive CD4+ T cells sorted from blood. Subset denoted: CD45RA+ positively selected. The receptors here all came from a man under 40 in good health.

The V gene is TRBV10-3, the J gene TRBJ2-3, with TRBD2 matching over 7 bases. This CDR3 is built from 14 residues. CDR1 and CDR2 from the germline V gene are ENHRY and SYGVKD. V trimming: 9 bases; J trimming: 3 bases; junction bases outside the gene matches: 9. The chain's CDR3 is CAIKAGRRTDTQYF. CDR3 DNA sequence: TGTGCCATAAAAGCGGGAAGGAGGACAGATACGCAGTATTTT.

The chain has TRBV4-1 and TRBJ2-1; 9 bases are a match to TRBD2. V trimming: 3 bases; J trimming: 4 bases; junction bases outside the gene matches: 7. Germline V lookup: CDR1 MGHRA, CDR2 YSYEKL. The CDR3 is 16 residues long. As DNA, the CDR3 is TGCGCCAGCAGCCAGACGACTAGCGGTCTTTACAATGAGCAGTTCTTC. The encoded protein is CASSQTTSGLYNEQFF.